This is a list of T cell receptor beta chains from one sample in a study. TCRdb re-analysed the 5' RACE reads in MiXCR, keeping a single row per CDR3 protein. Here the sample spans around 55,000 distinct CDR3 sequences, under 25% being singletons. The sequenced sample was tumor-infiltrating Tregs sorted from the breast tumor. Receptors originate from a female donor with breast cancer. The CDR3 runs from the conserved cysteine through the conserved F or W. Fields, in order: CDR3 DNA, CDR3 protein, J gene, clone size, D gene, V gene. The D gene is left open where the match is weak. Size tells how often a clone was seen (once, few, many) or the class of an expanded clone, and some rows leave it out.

cdr3_nt: TGCGCCAGCAGCCAAGTGTTAGGGTCTGGCTACACCTTC
cdr3_aa: CASSQVLGSGYTF
j_call: TRBJ1-2
clone_size: many
d_call: NA
v_call: TRBV4-3

cdr3_nt: TGTGCCAGCAGCTTAAGCGGTACCGAGCAGTACTTC
cdr3_aa: CASSLSGTEQYF
j_call: TRBJ2-7
clone_size: few
d_call: NA
v_call: TRBV7-2

cdr3_nt: TGTGCCAGCAGTACCCTAGGGGCAGATACGCAGTATTTT
cdr3_aa: CASSTLGADTQYF
j_call: TRBJ2-3
clone_size: few
d_call: NA
v_call: TRBV28

cdr3_nt: TGTGCCAGCAGACCCGAGCCACTCAAAAGACAGCCCCAGCATTTT
cdr3_aa: CASRPEPLKRQPQHF
j_call: TRBJ1-5
clone_size: NA
d_call: NA
v_call: TRBV6-2/TRBV6-3

cdr3_nt: TGTGCCAGCAGCCAACTCGGGGGAACTGAGCAGTTCTTC
cdr3_aa: CASSQLGGTEQFF
j_call: TRBJ2-1
clone_size: few
d_call: NA
v_call: TRBV3-1

cdr3_nt: TGTGCCAGCAGCCCCAGAGAGATCTCTGGGGCCAACGTCCTGACTTTC
cdr3_aa: CASSPREISGANVLTF
j_call: TRBJ2-6
clone_size: NA
d_call: NA
v_call: TRBV11-1

cdr3_nt: TGTGCCACCTCTTGGGCAGGGGCGGGGAACAATGAGCAGTTCTTC
cdr3_aa: CATSWAGAGNNEQFF
j_call: TRBJ2-1
clone_size: few
d_call: NA
v_call: TRBV24-1

cdr3_nt: TGTGCCAGCAGCTTAGATTCACAGGGTTACAATGAGCAGTTCTTC
cdr3_aa: CASSLDSQGYNEQFF
j_call: TRBJ2-1
clone_size: NA
d_call: NA
v_call: TRBV11-3

cdr3_nt: TGTGCCAGCAGCTCGACTCGGGACAGCCTGGAGCAGTACTTC
cdr3_aa: CASSSTRDSLEQYF
j_call: TRBJ2-7
clone_size: NA
d_call: TRBD1
v_call: TRBV7-3

cdr3_nt: TGTGCCACCAGTGATGAAGCGGGCCTCGTCACAGATACGCAGTATTTT
cdr3_aa: CATSDEAGLVTDTQYF
j_call: TRBJ2-3
clone_size: NA
d_call: NA
v_call: TRBV24-1

cdr3_nt: TGTGCCACCAGCAGAGATACTGTCGGTATCGAGCAGTACTTC
cdr3_aa: CATSRDTVGIEQYF
j_call: TRBJ2-7
clone_size: few
d_call: NA
v_call: TRBV15

cdr3_nt: TGCGCCAGCAGAAAACAGACAGGGAGCCTGAACACCGGGGAGCTGTTTTTT
cdr3_aa: CASRKQTGSLNTGELFF
j_call: TRBJ2-2
clone_size: NA
d_call: TRBD1
v_call: TRBV5-1

cdr3_nt: TGCGCCAGCACGGACCCCATGGGGGCCAAAAACATTCAGTACTTC
cdr3_aa: CASTDPMGAKNIQYF
j_call: TRBJ2-4
clone_size: NA
d_call: NA
v_call: TRBV5-1

cdr3_nt: TGTGCCTGGAGTAAAGGTTGGGGAGGGAACACTGAAGCTTTCTTT
cdr3_aa: CAWSKGWGGNTEAFF
j_call: TRBJ1-1
clone_size: NA
d_call: NA
v_call: TRBV30

cdr3_nt: TGCAGTGCTGTTGGGGCCCCGAGGGGGACTAATGAAAAACTGTTTTTT
cdr3_aa: CSAVGAPRGTNEKLFF
j_call: TRBJ1-4
clone_size: NA
d_call: NA
v_call: TRBV20-1

cdr3_nt: TGTGCCAACTCACCTAAGGCCACCGGGGAGCTGTTTTTT
cdr3_aa: CANSPKATGELFF
j_call: TRBJ2-2
clone_size: few
d_call: NA
v_call: TRBV18

cdr3_nt: TGTGCCAGCAGTTACTTCTCCGGGGCAGAAGCTTTCTTT
cdr3_aa: CASSYFSGAEAFF
j_call: TRBJ1-1
clone_size: few
d_call: NA
v_call: TRBV6-2/TRBV6-3

cdr3_nt: TGCGCCAGCAGCCCCCATTCATACAATGAGCAGTTCTTC
cdr3_aa: CASSPHSYNEQFF
j_call: TRBJ2-1
clone_size: NA
d_call: NA
v_call: TRBV4-1

cdr3_nt: TGTGCCAGCAGCTCTGGTCGGCTAGCGGGCTACGAGCAGTACTTC
cdr3_aa: CASSSGRLAGYEQYF
j_call: TRBJ2-7
clone_size: few
d_call: TRBD2
v_call: TRBV7-9

cdr3_nt: TGTGCCAGCAATCCCGACAGGGGGTCCGGGACTAGCAGGCACAATGAGCAGTTCTTC
cdr3_aa: CASNPDRGSGTSRHNEQFF
j_call: TRBJ2-1
clone_size: NA
d_call: NA
v_call: TRBV12-3/TRBV12-4

cdr3_nt: TGTGCCAGCAGACTAGCGGGATCTAGCTCCTACAATGAGCAGTTCTTC
cdr3_aa: CASRLAGSSSYNEQFF
j_call: TRBJ2-1
clone_size: many
d_call: TRBD2
v_call: TRBV6-1

cdr3_nt: TGCGCCAGCAGCTCTGACAGGCTCCATGGCACTGAAGCTTTCTTT
cdr3_aa: CASSSDRLHGTEAFF
j_call: TRBJ1-1
clone_size: few
d_call: NA
v_call: TRBV5-1

cdr3_nt: TGTGCCAGCAGCTTAGAAAGAAGAGAAAAACTGTTTTTT
cdr3_aa: CASSLERREKLFF
j_call: TRBJ1-4
clone_size: few
d_call: NA
v_call: TRBV7-2

cdr3_nt: TGTGCCAGCAGCCGTTCCGGGGTTCAAGAGACCCAGTACTTC
cdr3_aa: CASSRSGVQETQYF
j_call: TRBJ2-5
clone_size: many
d_call: NA
v_call: TRBV7-2

cdr3_nt: TGCGCCAGCAGCTTATCCTACGAGGGCAATCAGCCCCAGCATTTT
cdr3_aa: CASSLSYEGNQPQHF
j_call: TRBJ1-5
clone_size: many
d_call: NA
v_call: TRBV5-1

cdr3_nt: TGTGCCAGCAGTGGGGGGAGCCTCTCCTACGAGCAGTACTTC
cdr3_aa: CASSGGSLSYEQYF
j_call: TRBJ2-7
clone_size: many
d_call: NA
v_call: TRBV2

cdr3_nt: TGTGCCAGCAGTGAAAATGCTAGCGGGAGGCGCCACGAGCAGTACTTC
cdr3_aa: CASSENASGRRHEQYF
j_call: TRBJ2-7
clone_size: few
d_call: TRBD2
v_call: TRBV6-1

cdr3_nt: TGCAGCGTTGGCGAGGGGTCCCGGCAGCCCCAGCATTTT
cdr3_aa: CSVGEGSRQPQHF
j_call: TRBJ1-5
clone_size: few
d_call: NA
v_call: TRBV29-1

cdr3_nt: TGTGCCAGCAGCCCCAGGACTGGTCACACAGATACGCAGTATTTT
cdr3_aa: CASSPRTGHTDTQYF
j_call: TRBJ2-3
clone_size: few
d_call: NA
v_call: TRBV7-2